This TCR beta chain came from a study of CD8+CD57+ T cells in acquired aplastic anemia. On the study more broadly: The study obtained an average of roughly 2.9 ug of DNA from sorted CD4+ and CD8+ cells.

The length of the CDR3 is 16 residues. Germline CDR1 SGHVS, CDR2 FNYEAQ. Turning to this clonotype: At one end, the junction sequence differs from germline, possibly due to a read error.

Patients who underwent sequencing had shown CD8+CD57+ cell expansion by flow cytometry. Every patient had severe acquired aplastic anemia. Both TCR beta VDJ combination and CDR3 sequence profiling were carried out. Genomic DNA was the template for this profiling. In TCRdb, the reads were re-called with MiXCR into one record per CDR3 protein. The repertoire includes 200,000 to 250,000 distinct CDR3 sequences, 65% of them detected once, and around 60% sits in the top ten. V is TRBV7-6 and J is TRBJ1-2, with a weak D call TRBD1 (5 bases). The specimen sequenced was sorted CD4+, CD8+, or CD8+CD57+ T cells (not recorded which) from PBMCs. The TCR sequence derives from a human donor with aplastic anemia. The CDR3 loop is CASSLSYGGEVGGHTF. CDR3 coding DNA: TGTGCCAGCAGCTTATCTTATGGAGGGGAAGTAGGTGGCCACACCTTC.